A single sample is the source of the 31 T cell receptor beta chains below, sequenced in a study of T cell repertoires in cytomegalovirus infection. TCRdb recomputed calls from the reads with MiXCR, one row per CDR3 protein. Among about 740,000 distinct CDR3 sequences listed, 35% to 40% were seen once. The source material was PBMCs. Receptors originate from a human donor in good health (CMV status not recorded). Some clones in this sample may be carry-over from other donors' samples.

The chain recombines TRBV10-3 with TRBJ2-5, with D tentatively TRBD2 (5 bases). V was trimmed by 0 bases and J by 5 bases, leaving 13 bases between them. Per germline, CDR1 ENHRY and CDR2 SYGVKD. The CDR3 is 15 residues long. CDR3 nucleotide sequence: TGTGCCATCAGTGAGTCCAATTACCCTAGCGAGACCCAGTACTTC. It codes for CAISESNYPSETQYF.

The chain is built from TRBV7-1 and TRBJ1-1; tentatively, D is TRBD1 (5 bases). TRBV7-1 falls under the ORF class, with uncertain function. The CDR3 runs 14 residues. Trimming stripped 5 bases from V and 1 base from J, with 11 bases between. CDR3 in DNA: TGTGCCAGCAGCGGCAGGGCTGGGAACACTGAAGCTTTCTTT. Translated, it gives CASSGRAGNTEAFF.

The rearrangement links TRBV20-1 to TRBJ2-1; TRBD2 agrees at 7 bases. The CDR3 runs to 18 residues. The germline V gene encodes CDR1 DFQATT and CDR2 SNEGSKA (reference sequence). The trim removed 0 bases at V and 6 bases at J, leaving 17 bases unmatched. CDR3 residues: CSARDFGGGLLSRNEQFF. The CDR3 DNA sequence: TGCAGTGCTAGAGATTTTGGGGGGGGGTTACTATCCCGCAATGAGCAGTTCTTC.

The chain carries TRBV28 and TRBJ1-5, with 9 bases that match TRBD1. CDR1 and CDR2 from the germline V gene are MDHEN and SYDVKM. This CDR3 contains 16 residues. Losses at the gene ends were 5 bases for V and 4 bases for J; bases not matched to a gene: 9. CDR3 DNA: TGTGCCAGCAGTCACCATCTCGGACAGGGGAATCAGCCCCAGCATTTT. Translating it yields CASSHHLGQGNQPQHF.

Turning to this clonotype: One end of the junction does not line up with germline, which may come from a read error. The V and J genes are TRBV7-2 and TRBJ2-1; D is uncertain. This CDR3 is 15 amino acids long. Germline lookup yields CDR1 SGHTA and CDR2 FQGNSA. CDR3 in DNA: TGTGCCAGCAGCTTAGCCTCAGCGCACTACAATGAGCAGTTATTC. Its protein product is CASSLASAHYNEQLF.

This clonotype was counted at least ten times. The chain combines TRBV12-3 or TRBV12-4 with TRBJ2-3, with 8 bases matching TRBD2. The CDR3 is 12 amino acids. The trim removed 11 bases at V and 0 bases at J, leaving 1 base unmatched. This chain's CDR3 is CASSGSTDTQYF. CDR3 sequence (DNA): TGTGCCTCTAGCGGGAGCACAGATACGCAGTATTTT.

As for this clonotype: Germline is not matched at one junction end, which may reflect a read error. The J gene is TRBJ1-2, the V gene TRBV5-1, with D unresolved. This CDR3 is built from 15 residues. Germline-derived CDR1 and CDR2 are SGHRS and YFSETQ. The CDR3 DNA follows: TGCGCCAGCAGCTTAGGCACGGACCCCTCCTATTGCTACACCTTC. Protein: CASSLGTDPSYCYTF.

The chain links TRBV20-1 to TRBJ1-1; D not resolved. Trimming removed 6 bases from V and 0 bases from J, with 11 bases in between. The CDR3 extends over 13 amino acids. Germline values: CDR1 DFQATT, CDR2 SNEGSKA (reference sequence). The CDR3 loop is CSAPQDMNTEAFF. In nucleotides, the CDR3 is TGCAGTGCCCCACAAGACATGAACACTGAAGCTTTCTTT.

V is TRBV12-3 or TRBV12-4 and J is TRBJ2-1; 8 bases are a match to TRBD1. V lost 6 bases to trimming and J lost 7 bases; unmatched junction nucleotides: 8. This CDR3 region has 14 residues. The CDR3 DNA reads as TGTGCCAGCAGGGATGACAGGGGAAGGAATGAGCAGTTCTTC. Its translation is CASRDDRGRNEQFF.

The rearrangement joins TRBV28 to TRBJ2-5; 8 bases are shared with TRBD1. CDR3 length: 14 residues. J gave up 7 bases and V 7 bases, and 11 bases lay outside the gene matches. Germline V gene data show CDR1 as MDHEN and CDR2 as SYDVKM. CDR3 region: CASIVRGRRGTQYF. The CDR3 DNA reads as TGTGCCAGCATTGTCAGGGGGCGTCGTGGGACCCAGTACTTC.

The chain links TRBV5-6 to TRBJ2-5; 8 nucleotides line up with TRBD2. The ends lost 4 bases at V and 2 bases at J; junction bases unmatched: 4. In germline, CDR1 is SGHDT, CDR2 YYEEEE. This CDR3 has 14 amino acids. DNA for the CDR3: TGTGCCAGCAGCCAACCTAGCGGGCAAGAGACCCAGTACTTC. This translates into CASSQPSGQETQYF.

This clonotype was seen at least ten times. The CDR3 here is CASSLSGQGRTEAFF. Written as DNA, the CDR3 is TGTGCCAGCAGTTTATCGGGGCAGGGGCGAACTGAAGCTTTCTTT. The V gene is TRBV28, the J gene TRBJ1-1, with a tentative D call TRBD1 (6 bases). The CDR3 runs 15 residues. The germline gives CDR1 MDHEN, CDR2 SYDVKM. V lost 1 base and J lost 5, with 14 bases in between. Full variable domain (rest looked up from reference TRBV28 and TRBJ1-1): DVKVTQSSRYLVKRTGEKVFLECVQDMDHENMFWYRQDPGLGLRLIYFSYDVKMKEKGDIPEGYSVSREKKERFSLILESASTNQTSMYLCASSLSGQGRTEAFFGQGTRLTVV.

This clonotype came up a few times. The chain couples TRBV5-1 to TRBJ2-3; 10 nucleotides agree with TRBD2. The junction had 2 bases not matched to a gene; V was cut back by 1 base and J by 3 bases. Germline V gives CDR1 SGHRS, CDR2 YFSETQ. The CDR3 consists of 15 residues. The CDR3 spells CASSLTSGITDTQYF. CDR3 bases: TGCGCCAGCAGCTTGACTAGCGGGATAACAGATACGCAGTATTTT. Complete variable domain (other parts from reference TRBV5-1 and TRBJ2-3): KAGVTQTPRYLIKTRGQQVTLSCSPISGHRSVSWYQQTPGQGLQFLFEYFSETQRNKGNFPGRFSGRQFSNSRSEMNVSTLELGDSALYLCASSLTSGITDTQYFGPGTRLTVL.

The chain joins TRBV5-4 to TRBJ2-3; D unresolved. CDR3 length: 16 amino acids. Trimming shortened V by 4 bases and J by 2 bases, and 17 bases separated the two germline ends. Germline V gives CDR1 SGHNT, CDR2 YYREEE (reference sequence). The CDR3 bases are TGTGCCAGCAGCCAAGGAATGACTCGAAACACAGATACGCAGTATTTT. Translation: CASSQGMTRNTDTQYF.

This clonotype was detected only a few times. V is TRBV27 and J is TRBJ2-2, with 10 bases that match TRBD1. The CDR3 covers 18 residues. Germline V gene sequence: CDR1 MNHEY, CDR2 SMNVEV (reference sequence). V lost 4 bases, J lost 4 bases, and 12 bases stayed unmatched. Here the CDR3 reads CASSSPGQGIGFTGELFF. The CDR3 DNA reads TGTGCCAGCAGTTCCCCGGGACAGGGGATTGGGTTCACCGGGGAGCTGTTTTTT.

This sequence joins TRBV12-3 or TRBV12-4 and TRBJ2-7, with D possibly being TRBD2 (6 bases). This CDR3 contains 14 residues. The V and J ends lost 2 bases and 5 bases respectively, with 13 bases between them. DNA for the CDR3: TGTGCCAGCAGTTTACCCGGGAGCTTCCACGAGCAGTACTTC. It is translated as CASSLPGSFHEQYF.

The chain couples TRBV6-5 to TRBJ1-1, with 8 nucleotides matching TRBD1. The CDR3 runs 19 residues. The germline V gene has CDR1 MNHEY and CDR2 SVGAGI. J lost 1 base, V lost 6 bases, and 19 bases had no gene match. In DNA form, the CDR3 reads TGTGCCAGCAGCCAAGTCCCCTGGACAGGGAGGATAGAGAACACTGAAGCTTTCTTT. It is translated as CASSQVPWTGRIENTEAFF.

On this clonotype: The conserved final phenylalanine or tryptophan is absent from the CDR3, which likely points to a read error. The gene calls are TRBV28 and TRBJ2-5; tentative D call: TRBD1 (6 bases). The V end was cut by 5 bases, the J end by 1 base, with 11 bases between. This CDR3 comprises 14 residues. The V gene's germline CDR1 is MDHEN and CDR2 SYDVKM. CDR3 residues: CASSLRDTQETQYL. The CDR3, as DNA: TGTGCCAGCAGTCTCCGGGACACCCAAGAGACCCAGTACTTA.

V is TRBV12-3 or TRBV12-4 and J is TRBJ1-6, with 7 positions matching TRBD1. CDR3 size: 14 residues. V lost 7 bases and J lost 6; bases outside the gene matches: 6. The CDR3 region is CASTLTGSNSPLHF. The CDR3 DNA reads TGTGCCAGCACCTTGACAGGGAGTAATTCACCCCTCCACTTT.

This clonotype was observed many times. The V gene is TRBV4-1, the J gene TRBJ1-2; D might be TRBD1 (6 bases). The CDR3 is 14 amino acids. With 1 base removed from V and 8 bases from J, the gap between germline ends came to 14 bases. Per the germline V gene, CDR1 is MGHRA and CDR2 is YSYEKL. CDR3 nucleotides: TGCGCCAGCAGCCAAGCTTTTACAGGGCACGGCTACACCTTC. It codes for CASSQAFTGHGYTF.

The chain uses TRBV2 and TRBJ1-1; 7 bases align to TRBD1. The CDR3 spans 15 residues. CDR1 is SNHLY, CDR2 FYNNEI, per germline. V was pared by 6 bases and J by 4 bases, with 11 bases of the junction left unmatched. The CDR3 coding sequence is TGTGCCAGCAGGAGGCAGGGGGTCGTTGGCACTGAAGCTTTCTTT. This sequence encodes CASRRQGVVGTEAFF.

This clonotype was detected only a few times. The rearrangement uses TRBV12-3 or TRBV12-4 and TRBJ2-7, with D tentatively TRBD2 (5 bases). V lost 6 bases, J lost 2 bases, and 14 bases lay in between. The CDR3 runs to 14 residues. The CDR3 loop reads CASRDPAEAYEQYF. DNA for the CDR3: TGTGCCAGCAGGGACCCAGCGGAAGCCTACGAGCAGTACTTC.

The chain joins TRBV12-3 or TRBV12-4 to TRBJ2-5, with a possible D match to TRBD2 (7 bases). The CDR3 covers 15 residues. The germline V and J ends were trimmed by 3 bases and 4 bases, with 15 bases remaining between them. The CDR3 DNA reads as TGTGCCAGCAGTTTTCAGGGGCCGGGGGGAGAGACCCAGTACTTC. Translating gives CASSFQGPGGETQYF.

J is TRBJ2-7 and V is TRBV28; 10 nucleotides line up with TRBD2. Germline V gene sequence: CDR1 MDHEN, CDR2 SYDVKM. The CDR3 runs 14 residues. After removal of 8 bases from V and 6 bases from J, the junction contained 10 bases not matched to a gene. The CDR3 region is CASVAGGLGGEQYF. In nucleotides, the CDR3 is TGTGCCAGCGTAGCGGGGGGCCTTGGGGGCGAGCAGTACTTC.

The V and J genes are TRBV29-1 and TRBJ2-7; TRBD1 matches 7 bases. Germline V gives CDR1 SQVTM, CDR2 ANQGSEA. This CDR3 has 14 amino acids. With V trimmed by 0 bases and J by 2 bases, 4 bases remained unmatched. This CDR3 is CSVEEGGGPYEQYF. In nucleotides, the CDR3 is TGCAGCGTTGAAGAAGGGGGCGGCCCCTACGAGCAGTACTTC.

This clonotype was observed a few times. The chain joins TRBV6-1 to TRBJ1-3; weak D call: TRBD1 (5 bases). The CDR3 consists of 16 residues. V was trimmed by 6 bases and J by 4 bases, leaving 19 bases between them. Per germline, CDR1 MNHNS and CDR2 SASEGT. The chain's CDR3 is CASSPTVPSTGNTIYF. CDR3 coding DNA: TGTGCCAGCAGCCCGACAGTTCCCTCGACCGGAAACACCATATATTTT.

The chain carries TRBV12-3 or TRBV12-4 and TRBJ1-2, with 8 nucleotides matching TRBD1. V was pared by 7 bases and J by 4 bases, with 11 bases of the junction left unmatched. This CDR3 region has 15 residues. The CDR3 reads CASTPDRVAFYGYTF. CDR3 bases: TGTGCCAGCACCCCGGACAGGGTCGCCTTCTATGGCTACACCTTC.

This clonotype occurred a few times. The gene calls are TRBV2 and TRBJ1-5, with 7 bases identical to TRBD1. The CDR3 is 14 residues long. After removal of 5 bases from V and 5 bases from J, the junction contained 6 bases not matched to a gene. The germline CDR1 and CDR2 sequences are SNHLY and FYNNEI. CDR3 sequence reads: CASSLGQEYQPQHF. CDR3 coding DNA: TGTGCCAGCAGTTTAGGACAGGAGTATCAGCCCCAGCATTTT.

J is TRBJ1-6 and V is TRBV28, with D perhaps TRBD1 (6 bases). Germline V gene data show CDR1 as MDHEN and CDR2 as SYDVKM. This CDR3 is built from 15 residues. Trimming pared 7 bases from V and 9 bases from J, leaving 19 bases between. Written as DNA, the CDR3 is TGTGCCAGCACCACCAGGGGTAGAGGATCTTCACCCCTCCACTTT. This translates into CASTTRGRGSSPLHF.

With regard to this clonotype: The germline gene is not matched at one end of the junction; a read error may be the cause. The gene calls are TRBV6-5 and TRBJ1-5, with TRBD1 as a possible D gene (5 bases). Germline assignment: CDR1 MNHEY and CDR2 SVGAGI. The CDR3 runs to 15 residues. The CDR3 loop is CSSSRAADRNQPQHF. The CDR3 DNA reads TGTTCCAGCAGTCGCGCTGCCGACAGAAATCAGCCCCAGCATTTT.

This clonotype was picked up many times. The DNA of the CDR3 is TGTGCCATCAGTGAAAGGGGCAGGGTCGCTGAAGCTTTCTTT. Its translation: CAISERGRVAEAFF. The chain is built from TRBV10-3 and TRBJ1-1, with a tentative D call TRBD1 (5 bases). In germline, CDR1 is ENHRY, CDR2 SYGVKD. This CDR3 region has 14 residues. With 3 bases removed from V and 6 bases from J, the gap between germline ends came to 14 bases.